This T cell receptor (beta chain) was sequenced in a study of PD-1 blockade in classical Hodgkin lymphoma. The table came from immunoSEQ multiplex PCR; TCRdb's copy has only in-frame clones and leaves some out. In the table there are tens of thousands of clones, less than 95% of which are singletons. Noted time point: cycle 4 day 1 (C4D1), after more than five weeks of nivolumab. Each and every patient relapsed after autologous stem cell transplantation, and patients got differing brentuximab vedotin exposure. Study conclusions and caveats: Patients who initiated nivolumab within 1 year of ASCT were excluded. Complete responders showed a baseline diversity that resembled the diversity of newly diagnosed patients. Only CD4+ TCR diversity, not CD8+, had risen significantly by C4D1. Relapsed/refractory patients reportedly had the lowest baseline TCR diversity, below newly diagnosed patients, who were below healthy donors.

Note on this clone: Its antigen is undetermined.

The length of the CDR3 is 15 residues. V lost 4 bases, J lost 4 bases, and 13 bases lay in between. The V gene's germline CDR1 is LGHNT and CDR2 FRNRAP. The V and J genes are TRBV12-5 and TRBJ2-2; D not resolved. The TCR originated in a human donor with classical Hodgkin lymphoma. The sequencing used peripheral blood mononuclear cells (PBMCs), collected before the fourth cycle of nivolumab. This chain's CDR3 is CASGSGLNSTGELFF. CDR3 in DNA: TGTGCTAGTGGTTCCGGGCTAAATTCCACCGGGGAGCTGTTTTTT.